This TCR beta chain was sequenced for a study of blood T cells in healthy people across ages (dated by TCRdb to 2013 to 2016). Describing the broader study: In model experiments, roughly one uniquely barcoded TCR beta cDNA molecule per two T cells was captured by template switching. The study measured age-related changes in TCR beta repertoire diversity using deep sequencing normalized with unique cDNA molecular identifiers. The donors were split into four age groups: young (average 16 years), middle-aged (about 40), aged (approximately 59) and long-lived (roughly 88). To avoid experimental bias, donors of different ages were distributed randomly across sequencing lanes. Using the same blood draw, the study looked at two additional independent replicas of 1 million unique cDNA reads for two donors, one aged 18 to 30 and the other aged 80 or older.

This clonotype was detected a few times. What antigen it recognizes has not been identified. Base quality data are lacking; no much larger clone is found one base away. CDR1 and CDR2 (DFQATT, SNEGSKA) derive from the germline V gene (reference sequence). V ends up 8 bases short and J 1 base short, with an unmatched junction base count of 8. Measured from the cysteine to the phenylalanine, the CDR3 is 15 residues long. CDR3 DNA is the only sequence kept; it has 45 bases, read in frame from the first base. Donors were approximately 42 systemically healthy Caucasian individuals from Russia aged roughly 6 to 90 years. Each donor gave 8 to 10 milliliters of peripheral blood, drawn into EDTA-treated Vacutainer tubes. Ficoll-Paque density-gradient centrifugation was used to isolate PBMCs, with at least 6 million per sample. Total RNA was extracted from PBMCs with Trizol reagent, with at least 5.5 micrograms obtained per sample. For every donor, an aliquot of PBMCs went through flow cytometry to measure the percentages of naive CD45RAhigh/CD27high T cells.

Receptor amplification or capture employed 5' RACE. Instrument on record: Illumina HiSeq 2500. A second PCR of about 7 to 12 cycles was performed with a sample-barcoded 5' primer and a J-beta primer mix. Each TCR beta cDNA molecule received a unique molecular identifier from a template-switch 5' adaptor carrying 12 random nucleotides. At least 3 million CDR3-containing paired-end reads were obtained from each sample. First-strand cDNA was synthesized from all RNA with the Mint cDNA synthesis kit, primed by a TRBC-specific oligonucleotide. All cDNA was treated with uracil-DNA glycosylase and then went through a first 18-cycle PCR with the universal primers M1SS and BC2_uni_R. The paper's data handling went like this. Each sample was normalized by randomly selecting 1 million high-quality reads, each carrying a distinct molecular identifier. Instead of being binned into consensus sequences, reads that shared molecular identifiers were thrown out. MiTCR, with a Q25 quality threshold and the strictest error-elimination algorithm, was used for CDR3 identification, clonotype clustering and error correction. A nonparametric unseen species model using Euler transformation provided a lower-bound estimate of total TCR beta diversity. Through fastp at Q25 and MiXCR, TCRdb rebuilt clones from the public reads, retaining in-frame beta chains. Each record represents a unique CDR3 protein, reported with the most common genes and DNA among its rows. None of the V and J calls come from the authors' own analysis; TCRdb made them. The sample table lists 1.5 million to 1.9 million distinct CDR3 sequences, around 40% of them with a count of one. The ten top clones hold 4% of the sample.

Beyond this particular receptor, the publication reports: Because profiling used bulk unsorted PBMCs, naive and antigen-experienced compartments could not be compared conclusively. The percentage of naive T cells measured by flow cytometry correlated strongly with observed TCR beta diversity. The CMV infection status of donors was not known, potentially confounding age-related changes in expanded clonotypes. Total diversity estimates from one million sequenced T cells were considered lower bounds and underestimates. Compared with the aged group, more naive CD4+ T cells, fewer expanded clones and increased TCR diversity were shown by the long-lived group, suggesting age selection. Observed TCR beta diversity per million T cells fell roughly linearly with age, and a significant reduction was already apparent by age roughly 40.

This receptor was identified in a woman aged 18-29 years in good health. Recombination joined TRBV20-1 with TRBJ1-5; TRBD1 fits 10 bases in the junction. Sequencing used blood. The nucleotide sequence reads TGCAGTATAGACAGGGGGCGGGTGAGCAATCAGCCCCAGCATTTT. Its coded protein is CSIDRGRVSNQPQHF.